This T cell receptor (beta chain) was captured by sequencing in a study of blood T cells in healthy people across ages. General study findings and limits: CMV status of donors was not determined, possibly confounding expanded clonotype changes. The authors considered diversity estimates from one million T cells to be underestimates.

Trimming took 8 bases from V and 8 from J, leaving 18 bases between them. The germline CDR1 and CDR2 sequences are MNHEY and SVGAGI. This CDR3 has 14 residues. With a J-beta primer mix and a sample-barcoded 5' primer, a second PCR ran 7 to 11 cycles. Via MiXCR, TCRdb re-called the 5' RACE reads, giving one row per CDR3 protein. Here the sample spans 650,000 to 800,000 distinct CDR3 sequences, under 65% being singletons. As to this clonotype: What it binds is unknown. A read error is possible here, since a much larger clone lies one base away.

What was sequenced was blood. V and J are TRBV6-5 and TRBJ2-2; D is uncertain. This receptor was obtained from a woman of 80 years or more in good health. Here the CDR3 DNA reads TGTGCCAGCGTGTTATGGGCAGACCCGGGGGAGCTGTTTTTT. Amino acids: CASVLWADPGELFF.